What follows are 8 T cell receptor beta chains derived from one specimen sequenced in a study of blood T cell repertoires in COVID-19. Method: immunoSEQ multiplex PCR; TCRdb's copy keeps in-frame clones and lacks some. The sample carries roughly 130,000 clones, 80% recorded once. What was sequenced was peripheral blood. The receptors were gathered from a man between 70 and 80 years old with acute or convalescent COVID-19.

The chain combines TRBV10-3 with TRBJ2-7; 14 bases are shared with TRBD2. Losses at the gene ends were 7 bases for V and 3 bases for J; bases not matched to a gene: 5. Germline V lookup: CDR1 ENHRY, CDR2 SYGVKD. The CDR3 consists of 15 residues. In DNA form, the CDR3 reads TGTGCCATCACCCCGGGACTAGCGGGGGTCTACGAGCAGTACTTC. Amino acid sequence: CAITPGLAGVYEQYF.

The chain has TRBV11-2 and TRBJ2-5; 7 bases map to TRBD2. CDR3 length: 13 amino acids. Germline loops: CDR1 SGHAT, CDR2 FQNNGV. V was clipped by 5 bases and J by 3 bases; unmatched bases: 3. CDR3 sequence (DNA): TGTGCCAGCAGCCCTGGGGGGGAAGAGACCCAGTACTTC. This codes for CASSPGGEETQYF.

CDR3 loop: CASSESRGQYNSPLHF. CDR3 nucleotides: TGTGCCAGCAGTGAAAGTCGAGGACAGTATAATTCACCCCTCCACTTT. The chain combines TRBV6-1 with TRBJ1-6, with D perhaps matching TRBD1 (6 bases). The germline V gene has CDR1 MNHNS and CDR2 SASEGT. The CDR3 contains 16 residues. V lost 2 bases, J lost 4 bases, and 12 bases lay in between.

J is TRBJ2-3 and V is TRBV6-2 or TRBV6-3, with D possibly TRBD2 on 5 matching bases. The V gene's germline CDR1 is MNHEY and CDR2 SVGEGT. The V end lost 4 bases, the J end lost 4 bases, and 12 bases lay between the germline ends. The CDR3 extends over 14 amino acids. CDR3 loop: CASSSASLADTQYF. CDR3 nucleotides: TGTGCCAGCAGTTCGGCTAGCCTGGCAGATACGCAGTATTTT.

V is TRBV9 and J is TRBJ2-5; the match to TRBD2 covers 9 bases. Germline CDR1 and CDR2: SGDLS and YYNGEE. The CDR3 has 15 amino acids. J was trimmed by 5 bases and V by 4 bases; bases with no gene match: 9. The CDR3 region is CASSTGTSTSETQYF. CDR3 DNA: TGTGCCAGCAGCACCGGGACTAGCACCTCCGAGACCCAGTACTTC.

The chain carries TRBV6-5 and TRBJ2-1; D is uncertain. V lost 4 bases to trimming and J lost 4 bases, with 11 bases between them. Germline-derived CDR1 and CDR2 are MNHEY and SVGAGI. The CDR3 extends over 14 amino acids. CDR3 nucleotide sequence: TGTGCCAGCAGTTTCAACCCCCAGTACAATGAGCAGTTCTTC. Translating gives CASSFNPQYNEQFF.

This sequence joins TRBV9 and TRBJ2-1; 9 nucleotides align to TRBD2. With V trimmed by 0 bases and J by 3 bases, 4 bases remained unmatched. The CDR3 sequence is 16 residues long. From germline, CDR1 is SGDLS and CDR2 YYNGEE. The CDR3: CASSVDPSGNYNEQFF. The CDR3 DNA sequence: TGTGCCAGCAGCGTAGACCCTAGCGGGAACTACAATGAGCAGTTCTTC.

As DNA, the CDR3 is TGTGCCAGCAGCCTTAGGGGACAGGGAGGAAACACCATATATTTT. Amino acids: CASSLRGQGGNTIYF. The chain carries TRBV5-5 and TRBJ1-3, with 9 bases lining up with TRBD1. The CDR3 is 15 residues long. The J segment lost 4 bases and the V segment lost 4 bases, leaving 6 bases of the junction unmatched. The germline V gene has CDR1 SGHKS and CDR2 YYEKEE (reference sequence).